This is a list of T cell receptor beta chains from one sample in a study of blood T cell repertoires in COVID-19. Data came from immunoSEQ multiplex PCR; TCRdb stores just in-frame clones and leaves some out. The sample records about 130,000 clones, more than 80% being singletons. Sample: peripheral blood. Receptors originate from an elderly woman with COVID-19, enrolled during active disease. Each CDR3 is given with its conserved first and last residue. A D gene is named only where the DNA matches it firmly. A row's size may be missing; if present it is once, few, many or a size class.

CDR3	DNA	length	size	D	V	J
CASSQETTGTGSNGQFF	TGTGCCAGCAGCCAAGAAACCACCGGGACAGGGTCCAATGGGCAGTTCTTC	17	.	TRBD1	TRBV4-2	TRBJ2-1
CASSSPGQGAYSPLHF	TGTGCCAGCAGTTCCCCGGGACAGGGGGCTTATTCACCCCTCCACTTT	16	.	TRBD1	TRBV6-5	TRBJ1-6
CASARGVFGDYTF	TGTGCAAGCGCGCGGGGGGTATTTGGGGACTACACCTTC	13	.	.	TRBV7-2	TRBJ1-2
CASSYEREPYEQYF	TGTGCCAGCAGTTACGAGCGGGAGCCCTACGAGCAGTACTTC	14	.	TRBD2	TRBV6-2/TRBV6-3	TRBJ2-7
CASSSGLAGAYEQYF	TGTGCCAGCAGCTCGGGACTAGCGGGAGCCTACGAGCAGTACTTC	15	.	TRBD2	TRBV7-8	TRBJ2-7
CASSFDRGTGNEQFF	TGTGCCAGCAGCTTCGACAGGGGGACGGGCAATGAGCAGTTCTTC	15	.	TRBD1	TRBV5-4	TRBJ2-1
CASFTGGLREQYF	TGTGCCAGCTTCACAGGGGGCCTTAGGGAGCAGTACTTC	13	few	TRBD1	TRBV5-6	TRBJ2-7
CASSSQGLAGGETQYF	TGCGCCAGCAGCTCCCAAGGACTAGCGGGAGGAGAGACCCAGTACTTC	16	.	TRBD2	TRBV5-1	TRBJ2-5
CASSVGGRNSPLHF	TGTGCCAGCAGCGTAGGCGGCCGCAATTCACCCCTCCACTTT	14	.	.	TRBV9	TRBJ1-6
CASSLAGGNQPQHF	TGTGCCAGCAGCTTGGCCGGGGGAAATCAGCCCCAGCATTTT	14	.	.	TRBV5-4	TRBJ1-5
CASSWYPGTSGGSSYEQYF	TGTGCCAGCAGCTGGTATCCCGGGACTAGCGGGGGGAGCTCCTACGAGCAGTACTTC	19	.	TRBD2	TRBV5-8	TRBJ2-7
CASSSRPGGIAGLPDTQYF	TGTGCCAGCAGTTCCCGCCCGGGGGGAATAGCGGGTCTTCCAGATACGCAGTATTTT	19	.	TRBD2	TRBV28	TRBJ2-3
CASSAQGWDSNQPQHF	TGTGCCAGCAGTGCCCAGGGGTGGGATAGCAATCAGCCCCAGCATTTT	16	.	.	TRBV6-1	TRBJ1-5
CASRRGQTNEKLFF	TGTGCCAGCCGAAGGGGACAAACGAATGAAAAACTGTTTTTT	14	.	.	TRBV6-5	TRBJ1-4
CASSSDRVNEKLFF	TGTGCCAGCAGCTCGGACAGAGTCAATGAAAAACTGTTTTTT	14	.	.	TRBV5-8	TRBJ1-4
CASSIRLLNQPQHF	TGTGCCAGTAGTATTAGACTGCTCAATCAGCCCCAGCATTTT	14	.	.	TRBV19	TRBJ1-5
CASSPGTSGREDEQFF	TGTGCCAGCAGCCCCGGGACTAGCGGGAGGGAGGATGAGCAGTTCTTC	16	.	TRBD2	TRBV11-2	TRBJ2-1
CASSEGAGPAREQYF	TGTGCCAGCAGTGAAGGGGCAGGGCCCGCGAGGGAGCAGTACTTC	15	.	.	TRBV2	TRBJ2-7
CSARDSGANVLTF	TGCAGCGCACGGGACTCTGGGGCCAACGTCCTGACTTTC	13	.	.	TRBV29-1	TRBJ2-6
CASSPQGISEKLFF	TGCGCCAGCAGCCCACAGGGTATTTCTGAAAAACTGTTTTTT	14	.	.	TRBV5-1	TRBJ1-4
CASAPRTQANEQFF	TGTGCCAGTGCCCCACGGACTCAGGCCAATGAGCAGTTCTTC	14	.	.	TRBV19	TRBJ2-1
CASSSEGGSYNEQFF	TGTGCCAGCAGCTCCGAAGGAGGCTCCTACAATGAGCAGTTCTTC	15	.	.	TRBV5-4	TRBJ2-1
CASSLSGLVYEQYF	TGTGCCAGCAGCCTTAGCGGGTTAGTCTACGAGCAGTACTTC	14	few	TRBD2	TRBV6-5	TRBJ2-7
CASSVSPGLAGITYEQYF	TGCGCCAGCAGCGTGAGTCCGGGACTAGCGGGAATCACCTACGAGCAGTACTTC	18	.	TRBD2	TRBV5-1	TRBJ2-7
CASSQQGADTQYF	TGTGCCAGCAGCCAACAGGGGGCAGATACGCAGTATTTT	13	.	TRBD1	TRBV7-9	TRBJ2-3
CASSNSGTGSLF	TGTGCCAGCAGTAACTCCGGGACAGGGTCTCTCTTT	12	.	TRBD1	TRBV2	TRBJ1-1
CASSPGQPRAF	TGTGCCAGCAGTCCCGGACAGCCCCGGGCCTTC	11	.	.	TRBV28	TRBJ1-2
CSVEVLTGANVLTF	TGCAGCGTTGAAGTCCTAACTGGGGCCAACGTCCTGACTTTC	14	once	.	TRBV29-1	TRBJ2-6
CASSPRVILSSYNEQFF	TGTGCCAGCTCACCTCGAGTGATTTTGAGCTCCTACAATGAGCAGTTCTTC	17	.	.	TRBV18	TRBJ2-1